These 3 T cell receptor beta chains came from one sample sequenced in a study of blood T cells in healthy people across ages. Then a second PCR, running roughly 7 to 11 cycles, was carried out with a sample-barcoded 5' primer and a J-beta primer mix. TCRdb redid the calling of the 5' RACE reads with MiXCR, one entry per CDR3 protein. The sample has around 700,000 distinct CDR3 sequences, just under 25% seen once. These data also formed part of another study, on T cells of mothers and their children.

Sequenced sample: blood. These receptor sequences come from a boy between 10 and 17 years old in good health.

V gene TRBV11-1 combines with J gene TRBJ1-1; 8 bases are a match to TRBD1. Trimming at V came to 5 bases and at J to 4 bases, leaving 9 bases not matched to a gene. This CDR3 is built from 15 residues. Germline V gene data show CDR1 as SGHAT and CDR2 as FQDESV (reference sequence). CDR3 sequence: CASSDRDRLSTEAFF. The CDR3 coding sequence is TGTGCCAGCAGCGACAGGGACAGGTTGAGCACTGAAGCTTTCTTT. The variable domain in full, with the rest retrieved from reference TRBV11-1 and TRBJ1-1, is EAEVAQSPRYKITEKSQAVAFWCDPISGHATLYWYRQILGQGPELLVQFQDESVVDDSQLPKDRFSAERLKGVDSTLKIQPAELGDSAMYLCASSDRDRLSTEAFFGQGTRLTVV.

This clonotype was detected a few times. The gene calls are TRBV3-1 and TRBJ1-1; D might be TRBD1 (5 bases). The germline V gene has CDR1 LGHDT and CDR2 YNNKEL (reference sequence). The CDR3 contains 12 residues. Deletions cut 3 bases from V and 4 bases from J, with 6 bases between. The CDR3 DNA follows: TGTGCCAGCAGCCAGGGGCCCACTGAAGCTTTCTTT. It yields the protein CASSQGPTEAFF.

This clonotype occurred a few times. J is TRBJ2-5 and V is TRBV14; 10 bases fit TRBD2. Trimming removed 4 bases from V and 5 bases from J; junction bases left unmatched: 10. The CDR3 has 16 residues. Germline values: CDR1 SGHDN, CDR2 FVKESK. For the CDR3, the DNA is TGTGCCAGCAGCCCCATAGCGGGAGGATACCGGGAGACCCAGTACTTC. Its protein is CASSPIAGGYRETQYF.